Listed here are 2 T cell receptor beta chains from one sample, sequenced in a study of T cells in Graves' hyperthyroidism and ophthalmopathy. What was amplified from RNA transcripts were TCR beta CDR3 regions. HTBI primers were the set used in a first-round RT-PCR of the TCR CDR3. Using its own MiXCR run on the multiplex PCR reads, TCRdb lists one record per CDR3 protein. The sample holds about 360,000 distinct CDR3 sequences, less than 15% seen once. Sample: blood. All receptors come from a young woman with Graves' hyperthyroidism.

Many counts were recorded for this clonotype. The chain recombines TRBV7-9 with TRBJ2-3; 10 bases are a match to TRBD2. Germline V gene lookup returns CDR1 SEHNR and CDR2 FQNEAQ (reference sequence). The ends lost 2 bases at V and 2 bases at J; junction bases unmatched: 10. The CDR3 extends over 18 amino acids. The CDR3 DNA is TGTGCCAGCAGCTTAAGGTCTTATAGCGGGGGGAACACAGATACGCAGTATTTT. This encodes CASSLRSYSGGNTDTQYF.

The chain links TRBV5-1 to TRBJ2-1; D is perhaps TRBD1 (5 bases). Germline CDR1 is SGHRS and CDR2 is YFSETQ. The CDR3 is 15 residues long. V shed 4 bases and J shed 0 bases, with 11 bases lying between them. CDR3 coding DNA: TGCGCCAGCAGCCGAGGACAAAGCTCCTACAATGAGCAGTTCTTC. This sequence encodes CASSRGQSSYNEQFF.